A single sample is the source of the 8 T cell receptor beta chains below, sequenced in a study of Graves' ophthalmopathy and Graves' hyperthyroidism. For repertoire sequencing, the TCR beta CDR3 regions were amplified from RNA transcripts. An initial RT-PCR round employing HTBI primers preceded a second-round multiplex PCR. Each CDR3 protein is one row after TCRdb ran MiXCR on the multiplex PCR reads. The table shows about 660,000 distinct CDR3 sequences, with roughly 41% occurring only once. Material for sequencing was peripheral blood. These receptors were collected from an adult man with Graves' ophthalmopathy.

The chain couples TRBV5-6 to TRBJ1-6, with D perhaps TRBD1 (6 bases). This CDR3 has 17 residues. Trimming shortened V by 1 base and J by 8 bases, and 19 bases separated the two germline ends. The germline V gene encodes CDR1 SGHDT and CDR2 YYEEEE. The CDR3 protein is CASSLLGFTGLDSPLHF. In DNA form, the CDR3 reads TGTGCCAGCAGCTTGTTAGGTTTTACAGGGTTAGATTCACCCCTCCACTTT.

This clonotype was recorded a few times. The chain employs TRBV9 and TRBJ1-1, with a possible D match to TRBD1 (5 bases). The CDR3 spans 15 residues. Trimming stripped 3 bases from V and 4 bases from J, with 16 bases between. CDR1 and CDR2 from the germline V gene are SGDLS and YYNGEE. CDR3: CASSGRGGVGTEAFF. CDR3 DNA: TGTGCCAGCAGCGGCCGGGGGGGGGTAGGCACTGAAGCTTTCTTT.

The chain carries TRBV2 and TRBJ2-7; 9 bases align to TRBD1. This CDR3 has 15 residues. Germline values: CDR1 SNHLY, CDR2 FYNNEI. The V segment lost 4 bases and the J segment 3 bases; nucleotides outside the gene matches: 7. The CDR3 here is CASSGTGTGIYEQYF. CDR3 DNA: TGTGCCAGCAGTGGAACCGGGACAGGGATCTACGAGCAGTACTTC.

This clonotype was detected many times. The chain carries TRBV2 and TRBJ1-2; 7 bases line up with TRBD1. The germline V gene has CDR1 SNHLY and CDR2 FYNNEI. CDR3 size: 11 residues. The CDR3 DNA sequence: TGTGCTAGAGGGACAGCCTATGGCTACACCTTC. This sequence encodes CARGTAYGYTF.

This chain uses TRBV3-1 with TRBJ2-7; tentatively, D is TRBD1 (5 bases). CDR3 length equals 14 residues. The V end lost 4 bases, the J end lost 1 base, and 11 bases lay between the germline ends. Looked up from germline, CDR1 is LGHDT and CDR2 is YNNKEL (reference sequence). Written as DNA, the CDR3 is TGTGCCAGCAGCCCCCGACGGACATCCTACGAGCAGTACTTC. It translates to CASSPRRTSYEQYF.

This clonotype was seen a few times. CDR3: CSLGGGPSGGELFF. The CDR3 region has the DNA TGCAGCTTGGGCGGGGGCCCCTCCGGCGGGGAGCTGTTTTTT. The rearrangement links TRBV29-1 to TRBJ2-2; D possibly corresponds to TRBD2 (7 bases). Trimming left V 8 bases short and J 7 bases short, with 20 bases between. CDR1 is SQVTM, CDR2 ANQGSEA, per germline. The CDR3 covers 14 residues.

This clonotype was seen ten or more times. The genes are TRBV15 and TRBJ1-6; weak D call: TRBD1 (6 bases). V was clipped by 0 bases and J by 10 bases, with 13 bases between them. In germline, CDR1 is LNHNV, CDR2 YYDKDF (reference sequence). The CDR3 contains 15 residues. CDR3 coding DNA: TGTGCCACCAGCAGAGATACAGGGCGAGAATCACCCCTCCACTTT. Protein sequence: CATSRDTGRESPLHF.

This clonotype was observed a few times. This chain connects TRBV5-6 to TRBJ2-7; D is unresolved. The CDR3 length is 14 residues. V was cut by 0 bases and J by 6 bases, with 13 bases left in between. Germline assignment: CDR1 SGHDT and CDR2 YYEEEE. The CDR3 here is CASSLGLLGVEQYF. Written as DNA, the CDR3 is TGTGCCAGCAGCTTGGGTTTACTTGGCGTCGAGCAGTACTTC.